These T cell receptor beta chains were read from a single sample in a study of T cells after yellow fever vaccination. From the 5' RACE reads, TCRdb called clonotypes with MiXCR, one entry per CDR3 protein. Of hundreds of thousands of distinct CDR3 sequences listed, roughly 14% are singletons. The sequencing here drew on PBMCs, taken on the day of the yellow fever booster vaccination. These receptors were collected from a man aged 25 to 40 who received the YFV17D yellow fever vaccine. The CDR3 runs from the conserved cysteine through the conserved F or W. D genes are given only for firm matches. The size of a clone is reported for some rows only, either as once, few or many, or as a class for expanded clones.

clone size	D gene	V gene	J gene	CDR3 DNA	CDR3 protein
-	-	TRBV20-1	TRBJ1-5	TGCAGTGCTAAGGACCTTTATAGCAATCAGCCCCAGCATTTT	CSAKDLYSNQPQHF
few	-	TRBV7-2	TRBJ2-3	TGTGCCAGCAGCTCTGGGGGGCAGGCGACAGATACGCAGTATTTT	CASSSGGQATDTQYF
-	-	TRBV18	TRBJ1-1	TGTGCCAGCTCACAAGAGACATGGATGAACACTGAAGCTTTCTTT	CASSQETWMNTEAFF
-	-	TRBV6-1	TRBJ2-1	TGTGCCAGCAGTATCGCTGCTTCGTACAATGAGCAGTTCTTC	CASSIAASYNEQFF
-	-	TRBV7-2	TRBJ2-3	TGTGCCAGCAGCTTAAGCGCTAGCGCCCCGGTGCATACGCAGTATTTT	CASSLSASAPVHTQYF
-	TRBD1	TRBV18	TRBJ1-1	TGTGCCAGCTCACTCAACAGGGGAAACACTGAAGCTTTCTTT	CASSLNRGNTEAFF
-	-	TRBV29-1	TRBJ1-2	TGCAGCGTCGCTTACGGACAGCGGGCTATGGGCTACACCTTC	CSVAYGQRAMGYTF
few	-	TRBV4-3	TRBJ1-1	TGCGCCAGCAGCCAAGAGCCAGCCAGAGGCACTGAAGCTTTCTTT	CASSQEPARGTEAFF
few	-	TRBV20-1	TRBJ2-1	TGCAGTGCAGGAGCGACTATAAATGAGCAGTTCTTC	CSAGATINEQFF
few	-	TRBV7-9	TRBJ2-2	TGTGCCAGCAGCTGGGCAAGGAAGCGGCCGAACACCGGGGAGCTGTTTTTT	CASSWARKRPNTGELFF
-	-	TRBV21-1	TRBJ2-2	TGTGCCAGCAGCAAAAAAGCTATCCAAACCGGGACGGCGAACACCGGGGAGCTGTTTTTT	CASSKKAIQTGTANTGELFF
many	-	TRBV5-5	TRBJ1-4	TGTGCCAGCAGCTTCGGGACTGGGAATGAAAAACTGTTTTTT	CASSFGTGNEKLFF
few	-	TRBV5-1	TRBJ2-7	TGCGCCAGCAGCTTGAGTGGACTAAATTACGAGCAGTACTTC	CASSLSGLNYEQYF
few	-	TRBV7-9	TRBJ2-7	TGTGCCAGCAGCTTTTTGGTTCAAGCGGATGCCTCCGAGCAGTACTTC	CASSFLVQADASEQYF
-	TRBD1	TRBV5-1	TRBJ2-7	TGCGCCAGCAGCGTGACAGGGGAGTATAGGGAGCAGTACTTC	CASSVTGEYREQYF